The sequence of this T cell receptor (beta chain) was determined in a study of pediatric ulcerative colitis. Study results and caveats: Total lymphocyte DNA, not sorted subsets, was the template. Ulcerative colitis patients shared more blood-rectal clones than controls. Blood samples from a couple of patients yielded substantially fewer templates and were excluded from blood-rectal overlap analysis.

About this clone itself: Its matching antigen is unknown.

The rectum was sampled with one to two pinch biopsies at colonoscopy. Repertoires were generated with immunoSEQ multiplex PCR, while TCRdb's copy carries only in-frame clones and drops some. The sample comprises about 12,000 clones, more than 70% of which are singletons, and approximately 4.9% rests with the top ten. The sample taken for sequencing was gut tissue. This sequence originates from a boy aged 5-17 years who was a control in a study of pediatric ulcerative colitis.

The CDR3 loop reads CASSLVRGRGTGELFF. The CDR3 DNA is TGCGCCAGCAGCTTGGTCAGGGGTCGGGGGACCGGGGAGCTGTTTTTT. V is TRBV5-1 and J is TRBJ2-2; D is tentatively TRBD1 or TRBD2 (6 bases each). Trimming cost V 0 bases and J 5 bases, with 14 bases left between them. Germline CDR1 and CDR2: SGHRS and YFSETQ. The CDR3 loop spans 16 amino acids.